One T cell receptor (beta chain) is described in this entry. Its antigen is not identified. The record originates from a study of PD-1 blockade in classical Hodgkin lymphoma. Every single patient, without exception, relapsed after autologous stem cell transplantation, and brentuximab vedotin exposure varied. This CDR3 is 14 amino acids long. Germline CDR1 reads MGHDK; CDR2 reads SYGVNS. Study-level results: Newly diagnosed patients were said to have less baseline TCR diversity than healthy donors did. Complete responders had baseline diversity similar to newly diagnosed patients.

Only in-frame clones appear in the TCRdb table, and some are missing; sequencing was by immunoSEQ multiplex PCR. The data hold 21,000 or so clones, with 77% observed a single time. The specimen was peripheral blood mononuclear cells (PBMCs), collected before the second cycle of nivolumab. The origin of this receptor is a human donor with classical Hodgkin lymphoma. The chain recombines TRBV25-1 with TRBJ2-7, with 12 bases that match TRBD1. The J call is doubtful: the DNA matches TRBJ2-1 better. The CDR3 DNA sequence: TGTGCCAGCGGCCTCGGGACAGGGGGCGACGAGCAGTTCTTC. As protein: CASGLGTGGDEQFF.